Following are 28 T cell receptor beta chains from one sample sequenced in a study of metastatic and nonmetastatic thyroid tumors. Patients underwent thyroid surgery, and none had received any treatment before it. TCRdb ran MiXCR on the PCR reads. Among about 43,000 clones listed, about 3.2% were seen once. Sequences were obtained from blood. These receptors were collected from a female donor with papillary thyroid cancer or a benign thyroid nodule (not recorded which). Some clones in this sample may be carry-over from other donors' samples.

This clone was seen many times. The chain has TRBV7-2 and TRBJ2-5; possible D gene TRBD2, 6 bases. CDR3 size: 15 residues. V was trimmed by 2 bases and J by 5 bases, leaving 15 bases between them. Germline V CDR1 and CDR2: SGHTA, FQGNSA. The CDR3 loop reads CASSLTSAGRETQYF. For the CDR3, the DNA is TGTGCCAGCAGCTTAACCTCCGCGGGAAGGGAGACCCAGTACTTC.

V usage is TRBV5-1 and J usage is TRBJ2-7, with 11 bases lining up with TRBD2. The CDR3 has 15 residues. Losses at the gene ends were 1 base for V and 4 bases for J; bases not matched to a gene: 4. Germline V gives CDR1 SGHRS, CDR2 YFSETQ. CDR3 in DNA: TGCGCCAGCAGCTTGACTAGCGGGAGTTTTTACGAGCAGTACTTC. As protein: CASSLTSGSFYEQYF.

This clone was seen at least ten times. V gene TRBV28 combines with J gene TRBJ1-2; D not certain. Germline V gene data show CDR1 as MDHEN and CDR2 as SYDVKM. Trimming took 5 bases from V and 3 from J, leaving 13 bases between them. This CDR3 has 14 residues. Written as DNA, the CDR3 is TGTGCCAGCAGTAGAGCGACACAAGACTATGGCTACACCTTC. Protein product: CASSRATQDYGYTF.

V is TRBV15 and J is TRBJ2-3; D remains ambiguous. CDR3 size: 11 residues. Germline CDR1 LNHNV, CDR2 YYDKDF (reference sequence). Deletions cut 0 bases from V and 10 bases from J, with 5 bases between. Written as DNA, the CDR3 is TGTGCCACCAGCAGAGATGTCCCGCAGTATTTT. It codes for CATSRDVPQYF. Filled out from reference TRBV15 and TRBJ2-3, the complete variable domain reads DAMVIQNPRYQVTQFGKPVTLSCSQTLNHNVMYWYQQKSSQAPKLLFHYYDKDFNNEADTPDNFQSRRPNTSFCFLDIRSPGLGDTAMYLCATSRDVPQYFGPGTRLTVL.

The V gene is TRBV7-9, the J gene TRBJ2-6, with 8 bases lining up with TRBD1. Germline CDR1 is SEHNR and CDR2 is FQNEAQ (reference sequence). The junction had 4 bases not matched to a gene; V was cut back by 3 bases and J by 6 bases. The CDR3 is made up of 15 amino acids. The chain's CDR3 is CASSFQGAAANVLTF. CDR3 nucleotides: TGTGCCAGCAGCTTCCAGGGGGCTGCGGCCAACGTCCTGACTTTC.

This clone turned up a few times. J is TRBJ2-7 and V is TRBV12-3 or TRBV12-4; 11 nucleotides agree with TRBD1. After removal of 0 bases from V and 5 bases from J, the junction contained 6 bases not matched to a gene. This CDR3 contains 16 residues. CDR3 protein: CASSLAPGQGGNEQYF. The CDR3 nucleotides read TGTGCCAGCAGTTTAGCGCCGGGACAGGGGGGGAACGAGCAGTACTTC.

This clone has only a few counts. The chain has TRBV12-3 or TRBV12-4 and TRBJ2-1, with 14 bases fitting TRBD2. The CDR3 sequence is 16 residues long. J lost 6 bases, V lost 3 bases, and 4 bases had no gene match. CDR3 sequence reads: CASSLTSGRALNEQFF. The CDR3 DNA sequence: TGTGCCAGCAGTTTGACTAGCGGGAGGGCCCTCAATGAGCAGTTCTTC.

CDR3 DNA: TGTGCCAGCTCACAGGTCACCTACGAGCAGTACTTC. Residues: CASSQVTYEQYF. The chain joins TRBV7-9 to TRBJ2-7; D might be TRBD1 (5 bases). Looked up from germline, CDR1 is SEHNR and CDR2 is FQNEAQ (reference sequence). This CDR3 contains 12 residues. The ends were cut back, 8 bases at V and 2 bases at J, with 10 bases in the middle.

Of note for this clone: The junction departs from the called germline gene at one end, perhaps through a read error. The chain recombines TRBV11-2 with TRBJ2-3; 9 bases are shared with TRBD1. Germline V gene data show CDR1 as SGHAT and CDR2 as FQNNGV. This CDR3 spans 18 amino acids. CDR3 amino acids: CASSLVHRGLMRTDTQYF. CDR3 coding DNA: TGTGCCAGCAGCTTAGTGCACAGGGGGCTTATGAGGACAGATACGCAATATTTT.

This clone was recorded many times. This may come from a read error, since a much larger clone is one base off. The CDR3 does not end in the conserved phenylalanine or tryptophan, so this is likely a read error. V gene TRBV11-2 combines with J gene TRBJ2-7; D ambiguous. The germline gives CDR1 SGHAT, CDR2 FQNNGV. Trimming removed 4 bases at V and 4 bases at J, with 8 bases between. The CDR3 length is 12 residues. CDR3: CASSSFTYEQYL. Written as DNA, the CDR3 is TGTGCCAGCAGCTCTTTTACTTACGAGCAGTACCTC.

This clone has ten or more counts. The chain uses TRBV7-2 and TRBJ2-2; weak D call: TRBD1 (5 bases). CDR3 size: 15 residues. In germline, CDR1 is SGHTA, CDR2 FQGNSA. Trimming took off 4 bases at V and 6 bases at J, with 15 bases between the two ends. This CDR3 is CASSYQGIPAGELFF. In DNA form, the CDR3 reads TGTGCCAGCAGCTATCAGGGTATTCCGGCCGGGGAGCTGTTTTTT.

This clone is termed medium-sized. The CDR3 region is CASSMASWGSNQPQHF. In DNA form, the CDR3 reads TGTGCCAGTAGTATGGCGTCGTGGGGAAGCAATCAGCCCCAGCATTTT. J is TRBJ1-5 and V is TRBV19; D gene uncertain. The V end lost 3 bases, the J end lost 1 base, and 13 bases lay between the germline ends. The V gene's germline CDR1 is LNHDA and CDR2 SQIVND (reference sequence). The CDR3 contains 16 residues.

This clone was seen a few times. The V and J genes are TRBV5-8 and TRBJ2-2; perhaps TRBD1 as D (6 bases). V lost 1 base and J 3 bases, leaving 7 bases between the germline ends. The CDR3 runs to 14 residues. Germline V gene sequence: CDR1 SGHTS, CDR2 YDEGEE. The CDR3 bases are TGTGCCAGCAGCTTGTACAGGGACACCGGGGAGCTGTTTTTT. Translated, it gives CASSLYRDTGELFF.

This clone was observed many times. This sequence joins TRBV6-1 and TRBJ1-2, with D uncertain. Trimming left V 1 base short and J 2 bases short, with 11 bases between. From germline, CDR1 is MNHNS and CDR2 SASEGT. The CDR3 sequence is 15 residues long. Here the CDR3 reads CASSEGITENYGYTF. The DNA for the CDR3 is TGTGCCAGCAGTGAAGGGATAACAGAAAACTATGGCTACACCTTC.

In its sample, this clone was seen a few times. The chain joins TRBV6-9 to TRBJ2-5; TRBD2 agrees at 7 bases. The CDR3 is 14 residues long. V gave up 4 bases and J gave up 5 bases; unmatched junction bases: 7. Germline-derived CDR1 and CDR2 are MNHGY and SVAAGI. The CDR3 reads CASSFFGLGETQYF. The DNA for the CDR3 is TGTGCCAGCAGTTTCTTCGGACTAGGGGAGACCCAGTACTTC.

This clone was detected ten times or more. The chain carries TRBV29-1 and TRBJ1-1, with a possible D match to TRBD1 (6 bases). Trimming took off 0 bases at V and 3 bases at J, with 17 bases between the two ends. The CDR3 consists of 16 residues. The V gene's germline CDR1 is SQVTM and CDR2 ANQGSEA. CDR3 bases: TGCAGCGTTGAAGATCCCCAGGGGCGGAGGGACACTGAAGCTTTCTTT. Amino acids: CSVEDPQGRRDTEAFF.

This clone has ten or more counts. The chain joins TRBV6-1 to TRBJ2-2; 7 nucleotides align to TRBD1. The V segment lost 4 bases and the J segment 4 bases; nucleotides outside the gene matches: 6. The CDR3 is 15 residues long. Germline values: CDR1 MNHNS, CDR2 SASEGT. The CDR3 reads CASSAETGSTGELFF. CDR3 DNA: TGTGCCAGCAGTGCCGAGACAGGGAGCACCGGGGAGCTGTTTTTT.

This clone was seen only a few times. The chain carries TRBV28 and TRBJ2-7; 9 bases map to TRBD1. V shed 5 bases and J 2 bases; nucleotides not matched to a gene: 4. Germline V gene lookup returns CDR1 MDHEN and CDR2 SYDVKM. The CDR3 totals 14 residues. CDR3: CASSTRQGAYEQYF. The CDR3 nucleotides read TGTGCCAGCAGTACGAGACAGGGGGCCTACGAGCAGTACTTC.

This clone was seen at least ten times. The gene calls are TRBV28 and TRBJ1-6; D gene ambiguous. Germline-derived CDR1 and CDR2 are MDHEN and SYDVKM. The V gene lost 8 bases and the J gene lost 0 bases, with 14 bases spanning the gap. This CDR3 comprises 16 residues. The CDR3 DNA reads TGTGCCAGCCACTCCACCGAAAGCTCCTATAATTCACCCCTCCACTTT. Translating it yields CASHSTESSYNSPLHF.

The chain joins TRBV15 to TRBJ2-6; no firm D call. Germline V gene data show CDR1 as LNHNV and CDR2 as YYDKDF (reference sequence). Trimming pared 4 bases from V and 1 base from J, leaving 11 bases between. The CDR3 length is 16 residues. For the CDR3, the DNA is TGTGCCACCAGCAAAACCCCGACATCTGGGGCCAACGTCCTGACTTTC. Its translation is CATSKTPTSGANVLTF.

The table lists this clone with many counts. The chain links TRBV25-1 to TRBJ2-2; D remains ambiguous. CDR3 size: 15 residues. Germline CDR1 is MGHDK and CDR2 is SYGVNS. V gave up 2 bases and J gave up 4 bases, with 11 bases separating them. The chain's CDR3 is CASSELGYSTGELFF. Written as DNA, the CDR3 is TGTGCCAGCAGTGAACTAGGGTATAGCACCGGGGAGCTGTTTTTT.

This clone came up many times. This chain uses TRBV20-1 with TRBJ2-1; D remains ambiguous. This CDR3 is 13 amino acids long. Germline CDR1 is DFQATT and CDR2 is SNEGSKA (reference sequence). The germline V and J ends were trimmed by 3 bases and 9 bases, with 15 bases remaining between them. CDR3 sequence: CSASPLAAGEQFF. The CDR3 region has the DNA TGCAGTGCTAGCCCCCTGGCAGCTGGTGAGCAGTTCTTC.

This clone was picked up a small number of times. The chain combines TRBV19 with TRBJ1-5; tentatively, D is TRBD1 (5 bases). CDR3 length: 15 amino acids. The germline V and J ends were trimmed by 5 bases and 4 bases, with 15 bases remaining between them. From germline, CDR1 is LNHDA and CDR2 SQIVND (reference sequence). The CDR3 nucleotides read TGTGCCAGTAGTTACGGGGCTTGGGGGAATCAGCCCCAGCATTTT. Translating gives CASSYGAWGNQPQHF.

This clone was seen repeatedly, ten times or more. CDR3: CASASGILYEQYF. The CDR3 coding sequence is TGCGCCAGCGCTAGCGGGATTCTCTACGAGCAGTACTTC. The rearrangement links TRBV5-1 to TRBJ2-7; 9 bases are shared with TRBD2. Looked up from germline, CDR1 is SGHRS and CDR2 is YFSETQ. V lost 7 bases to trimming and J lost 3 bases; unmatched junction nucleotides: 5. This CDR3 is built from 13 residues.

This clone was seen a handful of times. The chain has TRBV2 and TRBJ2-5, with D hard to call. This CDR3 has 10 residues. V was pared by 6 bases and J by 4 bases, with 3 bases between. Germline CDR1 SNHLY, CDR2 FYNNEI. CDR3 sequence (DNA): TGTGCCAGCAGGCTAGAGACCCAGTACTTC. Protein: CASRLETQYF.

The chain links TRBV6-2 or TRBV6-3 to TRBJ2-3; 9 nucleotides agree with TRBD2. V lost 8 bases to trimming and J lost 5 bases; unmatched junction nucleotides: 11. The CDR3 is 15 amino acids. Per germline, CDR1 MNHEY and CDR2 SVGEGT. The CDR3 nucleotides read TGTGCCAGCTCTACGCCTAGCGGGATCCGAGATACGCAGTATTTT. It encodes CASSTPSGIRDTQYF.

This clone has at least ten counts. The V call is TRBV5-6, the J call TRBJ1-1; 9 nucleotides agree with TRBD1. V lost 6 bases to trimming and J lost 11 bases; unmatched junction nucleotides: 11. The CDR3 covers 13 residues. The germline V gene has CDR1 SGHDT and CDR2 YYEEEE. The CDR3 here is CASTRTQGAWAFF. The CDR3 bases are TGTGCCAGCACCCGAACACAGGGGGCTTGGGCTTTCTTT.

This clone was seen repeatedly, ten times or more. This rearrangement joins TRBV29-1 to TRBJ2-3; a weak D match, TRBD2 (5 bases). CDR1 and CDR2 (germline): SQVTM, ANQGSEA. The CDR3 contains 14 residues. Between the trimmed V and J ends, which lost 1 base and 0 bases, there was a span of 8 bases. Here the CDR3 reads CSVEGGRSTDTQYF. Written as DNA, the CDR3 is TGCAGCGTTGAAGGAGGGAGAAGCACAGATACGCAGTATTTT.